This TCR beta chain was recorded in a study of cytomegalovirus exposure and HLA in healthy donors. The V gene lost 5 bases and the J gene lost 11 bases, with 18 bases spanning the gap. The CDR3 consists of 13 residues. Germline-derived CDR1 and CDR2 are MGHDK and SYGVNS. Researchers ran the PCR with 60 Vbeta and 13 Jbeta primers. Libraries were prepared by immunoSEQ multiplex PCR; TCRdb keeps only in-frame clonotypes and omits some of them. The repertoire has about 170,000 clones, roughly 70% of them found once; the top ten carry about 1.4%. Sample: PBMCs. The clonotype comes from a girl aged 5-17 years in good health and CMV-seronegative. The chain links TRBV25-1 to TRBJ1-2; D is uncertain. CDR3 DNA: TGTGCCAGCAGTACAACAGCCGCCATTTGGTACACCTTC. Translated: CASSTTAAIWYTF.